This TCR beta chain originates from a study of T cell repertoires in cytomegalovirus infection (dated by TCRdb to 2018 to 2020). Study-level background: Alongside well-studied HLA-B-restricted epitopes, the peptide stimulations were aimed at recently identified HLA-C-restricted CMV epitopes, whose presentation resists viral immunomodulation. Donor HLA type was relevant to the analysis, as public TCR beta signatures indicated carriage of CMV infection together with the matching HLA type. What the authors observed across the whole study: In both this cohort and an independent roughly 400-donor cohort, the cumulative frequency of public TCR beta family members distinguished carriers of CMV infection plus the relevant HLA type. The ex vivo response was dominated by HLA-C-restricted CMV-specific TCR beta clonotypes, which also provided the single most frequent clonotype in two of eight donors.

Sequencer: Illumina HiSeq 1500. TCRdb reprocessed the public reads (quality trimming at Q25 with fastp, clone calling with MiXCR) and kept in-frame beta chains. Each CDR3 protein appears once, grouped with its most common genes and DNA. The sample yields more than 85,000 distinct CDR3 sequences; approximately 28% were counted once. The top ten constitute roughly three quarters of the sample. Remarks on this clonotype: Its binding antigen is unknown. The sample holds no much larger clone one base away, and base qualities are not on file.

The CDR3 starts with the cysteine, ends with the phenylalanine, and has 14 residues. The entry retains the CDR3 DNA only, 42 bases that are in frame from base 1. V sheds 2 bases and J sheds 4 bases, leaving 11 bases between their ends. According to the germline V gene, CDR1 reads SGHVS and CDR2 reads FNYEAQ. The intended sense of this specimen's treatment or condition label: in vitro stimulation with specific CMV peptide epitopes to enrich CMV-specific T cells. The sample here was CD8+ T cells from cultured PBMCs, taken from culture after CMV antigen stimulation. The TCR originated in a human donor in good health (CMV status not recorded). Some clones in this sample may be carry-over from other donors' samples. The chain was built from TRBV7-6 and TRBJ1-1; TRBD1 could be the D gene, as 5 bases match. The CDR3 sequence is CASSLSGGSTEAFF. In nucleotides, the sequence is TGTGCCAGCAGCTTATCCGGGGGGAGCACTGAAGCTTTCTTT.